A single sample is the source of the 21 T cell receptor beta chains below, sequenced in a study of blood T cell repertoires in COVID-19. The table came from immunoSEQ multiplex PCR; TCRdb's copy has only in-frame clones and leaves some out. The table records 150,000 to 200,000 clones, around 84% of them present only once. The specimen sequenced was PBMCs or T cells enriched from blood (not recorded which). The receptors were gathered from a man in his fifties or sixties who had recovered from COVID-19.

V usage is TRBV3-1 (or the pseudogene TRBV3-2) and J usage is TRBJ1-1; D unclear. The germline CDR1 and CDR2 sequences are LGHDT and YNNKEL (reference sequence). The CDR3 contains 11 residues. Trimming took 1 base from V and 5 from J, leaving 2 bases between them. The CDR3: CASSQATEAFF. The CDR3 DNA follows: TGTGCCAGCAGCCAAGCAACTGAAGCTTTCTTT.

V gene TRBV6-4 combines with J gene TRBJ1-6, with 8 bases that match TRBD1. This CDR3 region has 15 residues. CDR1 is MRHNA and CDR2 is SNTAGT in the germline V gene. Trimming cost V 5 bases and J 7 bases; bases outside gene matches: 7. In DNA, the CDR3 is TGTGCCAGCAGTCAACAGGGGGGGCGAAATTCACCCCTCCACTTT. This translates into CASSQQGGRNSPLHF.

The chain uses TRBV19 and TRBJ1-1; 7 bases align to TRBD1. Losses at the gene ends were 10 bases for V and 2 bases for J; bases not matched to a gene: 13. This CDR3 spans 15 amino acids. The germline V gene has CDR1 LNHDA and CDR2 SQIVND (reference sequence). The CDR3 loop is CATTGVQHANTEAFF. The CDR3 DNA sequence: TGTGCCACAACAGGGGTGCAACACGCCAACACTGAAGCTTTCTTT.

CDR3 DNA sequence: TGTGCCAGCAGCTCCATCGACGGGTCCCCTGGGTACTTC. Translation gives CASSSIDGSPGYF. The rearrangement joins TRBV6-5 to TRBJ2-7, with no clear D. From germline, CDR1 is MNHEY and CDR2 SVGAGI. CDR3 length: 13 amino acids. V was trimmed by 6 bases and J by 12 bases, leaving 21 bases between them.

The rearrangement joins TRBV4-1 to TRBJ1-4, with 12 bases lining up with TRBD1. Trimming at V came to 0 bases and at J to 8 bases, leaving 4 bases not matched to a gene. Germline CDR1 is MGHRA and CDR2 is YSYEKL. CDR3 length: 16 amino acids. The CDR3 here is CASSQDGTGGWEKLFF. DNA of the CDR3: TGCGCCAGCAGCCAAGATGGGACAGGGGGCTGGGAAAAACTGTTTTTT.

This sequence joins TRBV14 and TRBJ2-2, with D tentatively TRBD2 (5 bases). Germline CDR1 and CDR2: SGHDN and FVKESK. Deletions cut 4 bases from V and 7 bases from J, with 10 bases between. The CDR3 spans 13 residues. The CDR3 here is CASSRARGGELFF. The CDR3 bases are TGTGCCAGCAGCCGAGCCCGGGGCGGGGAGCTGTTTTTT.

The rearrangement uses TRBV11-3 and TRBJ2-1; 7 nucleotides align to TRBD1. V gave up 4 bases and J gave up 6 bases; unmatched junction bases: 6. The germline CDR1 and CDR2 sequences are SGHNT and YENEEA. This CDR3 is built from 14 residues. The CDR3, as DNA: TGTGCCAGCAGCTCCAGACAGGGTAGCAATGAGCAGTTCTTC. Translating it yields CASSSRQGSNEQFF.

The chain links TRBV6-5 to TRBJ1-2, with 9 nucleotides matching TRBD1. Germline loops: CDR1 MNHEY, CDR2 SVGAGI. There are 15 residues in the CDR3. V lost 5 bases and J lost 8; bases outside the gene matches: 12. This CDR3 reads CASSHPAGTGTGYTF. The CDR3 nucleotides read TGTGCCAGCAGTCACCCAGCCGGGACAGGGACCGGCTACACCTTC.

The J gene is TRBJ2-4, the V gene TRBV3-1 (or the pseudogene TRBV3-2); 10 bases are a match to TRBD1. This CDR3 has 19 amino acids. CDR1 is LGHDT, CDR2 YNNKEL, per germline (reference sequence). The trim removed 2 bases at V and 0 bases at J, leaving 10 bases unmatched. The CDR3 DNA follows: TGTGCCAGCAGCCAAAGGACAGGGGGTATGTGGATAGCCAAAAACATTCAGTACTTC. It translates to CASSQRTGGMWIAKNIQYF.

This chain connects TRBV7-8 to TRBJ1-5; D may be TRBD1 (5 bases). Trimming stripped 3 bases from V and 0 bases from J, with 9 bases between. The CDR3 has 15 residues. CDR1 SGHVS and CDR2 FQNEAQ come from the germline V gene. As DNA, the CDR3 is TGTGCCAGCAGCTTTCAGGGCCTTAGCAATCAGCCCCAGCATTTT. It encodes CASSFQGLSNQPQHF.

The chain has TRBV7-9 and TRBJ1-2; 10 bases line up with TRBD1. The germline V gene encodes CDR1 SEHNR and CDR2 FQNEAQ (reference sequence). J gave up 6 bases and V 3 bases, and 7 bases lay outside the gene matches. The CDR3 has 15 residues. The CDR3 bases are TGTGCCAGCAGCTTTCCCCTGACAGGGGGCAATGGCTACACCTTC. Its protein is CASSFPLTGGNGYTF.

This clone was counted a few times. The V and J genes are TRBV28 and TRBJ2-2; 7 bases align to TRBD2. The CDR3 is made up of 15 amino acids. V gave up 6 bases and J gave up 1 base; unmatched junction bases: 5. Per germline, CDR1 MDHEN and CDR2 SYDVKM. CDR3 sequence reads: CASRDGGRNTGELFF. Here the CDR3 DNA reads TGTGCCAGCAGGGACGGGGGGAGGAACACCGGGGAGCTGTTTTTT.

The chain combines TRBV28 with TRBJ1-5; 7 bases map to TRBD1. V lost 9 bases, J lost 1 base, and 9 bases stayed unmatched. This CDR3 has 15 residues. CDR1 is MDHEN, CDR2 SYDVKM, per germline. The CDR3 bases are TGTGCCAGTACAATTATACAGGGGAGCAATCAGCCCCAGCATTTT. This codes for CASTIIQGSNQPQHF. Full variable domain (missing parts from reference TRBV28 and TRBJ1-5): DVKVTQSSRYLVKRTGEKVFLECVQDMDHENMFWYRQDPGLGLRLIYFSYDVKMKEKGDIPEGYSVSREKKERFSLILESASTNQTSMYLCASTIIQGSNQPQHFGDGTRLSIL.

The chain employs TRBV5-1 and TRBJ2-2; tentatively, D is TRBD2 (6 bases). Per the germline V gene, CDR1 is SGHRS and CDR2 is YFSETQ. The V end was cut by 5 bases, the J end by 2 bases, with 19 bases between. The CDR3 runs to 17 residues. The CDR3 sequence: CASSSLGLARNTGELFF. DNA for the CDR3: TGCGCCAGCAGTTCCTTGGGGCTAGCGCGAAACACCGGGGAGCTGTTTTTT.

The chain recombines TRBV15 with TRBJ1-1; D is unresolved. Between the trimmed V and J ends, which lost 2 bases and 0 bases, there was a span of 13 bases. The CDR3 loop spans 16 amino acids. Germline assignment: CDR1 LNHNV and CDR2 YYDKDF (reference sequence). The CDR3 bases are TGTGCCACCAGCAGACGACCTGGAGGAATGAACACTGAAGCTTTCTTT. It translates to CATSRRPGGMNTEAFF. Full variable domain (rest looked up from reference TRBV15 and TRBJ1-1): DAMVIQNPRYQVTQFGKPVTLSCSQTLNHNVMYWYQQKSSQAPKLLFHYYDKDFNNEADTPDNFQSRRPNTSFCFLDIRSPGLGDTAMYLCATSRRPGGMNTEAFFGQGTRLTVV.

The chain employs TRBV5-1 and TRBJ2-2; TRBD1 matches 7 bases. The CDR3 runs to 15 residues. The J segment lost 7 bases and the V segment lost 4 bases, leaving 10 bases of the junction unmatched. The germline CDR1 and CDR2 sequences are SGHRS and YFSETQ. The CDR3 sequence: CASSVGQAPRGELFF. The CDR3 DNA reads as TGCGCCAGCAGCGTAGGACAGGCCCCCCGCGGGGAGCTGTTTTTT. Combining the CDR3 with reference TRBV5-1 and TRBJ2-2 gives the whole variable domain KAGVTQTPRYLIKTRGQQVTLSCSPISGHRSVSWYQQTPGQGLQFLFEYFSETQRNKGNFPGRFSGRQFSNSRSEMNVSTLELGDSALYLCASSVGQAPRGELFFGEGSRLTVL.

Worth noting for this clone: In the same sample, other DNA sequences code for this CDR3. This chain uses TRBV12-3 or TRBV12-4 with TRBJ1-5; D remains ambiguous. This CDR3 region has 11 residues. With 3 bases removed from V and 6 bases from J, the gap between germline ends came to 3 bases. The CDR3 DNA sequence: TGTGCCAGCAGTTTCGGTCAGCCCCAGCATTTT. This sequence encodes CASSFGQPQHF.

The chain links TRBV5-4 to TRBJ2-7; a weak D match, TRBD2 (6 bases). CDR3 length equals 12 residues. Germline loops: CDR1 SGHNT, CDR2 YYREEE (reference sequence). V was trimmed by 4 bases and J by 7 bases, leaving 12 bases between them. DNA of the CDR3: TGTGCCAGCAGCCCCACTAGCAAGGAGCAGTACTTC. This encodes CASSPTSKEQYF.

The V and J genes are TRBV9 and TRBJ1-2; D call uncertain. V shed 4 bases and J shed 0 bases, with 10 bases lying between them. The germline gives CDR1 SGDLS, CDR2 YYNGEE. This CDR3 has 14 residues. The CDR3 DNA sequence: TGTGCCAGCAGCCTATCGACAACTAACTATGGCTACACCTTC. This translates into CASSLSTTNYGYTF.

The CDR3 loop reads CASSPRTSGEETQYF. In nucleotides, the CDR3 is TGCGCCAGCAGCCCCCGGACTAGCGGGGAAGAGACCCAGTACTTC. J is TRBJ2-5 and V is TRBV5-1, with 12 bases fitting TRBD2. The CDR3 consists of 15 residues. Germline lookup yields CDR1 SGHRS and CDR2 YFSETQ. The V gene end was trimmed by 4 bases and the J gene end by 3 bases; junction bases not matched to a gene: 4.

The J gene is TRBJ1-2, the V gene TRBV30; D gene uncertain. CDR1 GTSNPN and CDR2 SVGIG come from the germline V gene (reference sequence). V was shortened by 3 bases and J by 4 bases, with 12 bases between the two germline ends. This CDR3 spans 13 amino acids. CDR3 protein: CAWRGASGYGYTF. The DNA for the CDR3 is TGTGCCTGGAGAGGCGCTAGTGGCTATGGCTACACCTTC.